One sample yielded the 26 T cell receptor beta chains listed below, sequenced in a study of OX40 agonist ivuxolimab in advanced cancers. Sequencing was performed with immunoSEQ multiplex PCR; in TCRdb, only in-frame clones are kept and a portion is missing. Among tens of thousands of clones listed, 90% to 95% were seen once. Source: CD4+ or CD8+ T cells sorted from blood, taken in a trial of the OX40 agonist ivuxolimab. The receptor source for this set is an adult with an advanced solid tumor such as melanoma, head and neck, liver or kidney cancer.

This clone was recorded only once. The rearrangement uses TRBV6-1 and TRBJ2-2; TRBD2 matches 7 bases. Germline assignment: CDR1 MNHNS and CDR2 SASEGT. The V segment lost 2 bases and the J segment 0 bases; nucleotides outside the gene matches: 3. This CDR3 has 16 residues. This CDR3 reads CASSEKSGTNTGELFF. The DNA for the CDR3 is TGTGCCAGCAGTGAAAAAAGCGGGACGAACACCGGGGAGCTGTTTTTT.

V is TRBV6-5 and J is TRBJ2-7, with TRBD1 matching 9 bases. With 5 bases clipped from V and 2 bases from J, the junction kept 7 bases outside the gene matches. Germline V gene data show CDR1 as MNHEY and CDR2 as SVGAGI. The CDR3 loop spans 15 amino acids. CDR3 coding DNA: TGTGCCAGCAGTCTCGACAGGGGGAGCACCTACGAGCAGTACTTC. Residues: CASSLDRGSTYEQYF.

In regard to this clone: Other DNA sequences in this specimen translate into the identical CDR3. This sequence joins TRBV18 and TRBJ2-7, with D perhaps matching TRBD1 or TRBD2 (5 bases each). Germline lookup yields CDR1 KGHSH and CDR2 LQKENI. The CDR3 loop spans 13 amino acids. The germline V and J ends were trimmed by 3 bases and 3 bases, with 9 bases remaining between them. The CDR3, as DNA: TGTGCCAGCTCACCGGGTGGGGGCTACGAGCAGTACTTC. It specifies CASSPGGGYEQYF.

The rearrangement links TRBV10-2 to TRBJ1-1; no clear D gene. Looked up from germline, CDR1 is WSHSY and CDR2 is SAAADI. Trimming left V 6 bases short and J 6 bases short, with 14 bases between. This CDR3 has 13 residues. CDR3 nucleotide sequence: TGCGCCAGCAGGGGGATGGAGGTGGCTGAAGCTTTCTTT. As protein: CASRGMEVAEAFF.

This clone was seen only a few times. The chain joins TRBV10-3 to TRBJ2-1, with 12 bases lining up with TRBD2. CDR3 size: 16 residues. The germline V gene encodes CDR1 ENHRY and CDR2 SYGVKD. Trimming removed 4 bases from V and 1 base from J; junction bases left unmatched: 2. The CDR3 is CAISGTSGDSYNEQFF. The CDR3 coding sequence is TGTGCCATCAGTGGGACTAGCGGGGATTCCTACAATGAGCAGTTCTTC.

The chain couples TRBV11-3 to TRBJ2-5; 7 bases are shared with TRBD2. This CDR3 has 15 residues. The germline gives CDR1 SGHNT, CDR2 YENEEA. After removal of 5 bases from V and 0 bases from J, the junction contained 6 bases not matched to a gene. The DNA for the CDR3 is TGTGCCAGCAGCCCGAGACGGGGGGACCAAGAGACCCAGTACTTC. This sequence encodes CASSPRRGDQETQYF. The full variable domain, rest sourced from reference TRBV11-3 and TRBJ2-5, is EAGVVQSPRYKIIEKKQPVAFWCNPISGHNTLYWYLQNLGQGPELLIRYENEEAVDDSQLPKDRFSAERLKGVDSTLKIQPAELGDSAVYLCASSPRRGDQETQYFGPGTRLLVL.

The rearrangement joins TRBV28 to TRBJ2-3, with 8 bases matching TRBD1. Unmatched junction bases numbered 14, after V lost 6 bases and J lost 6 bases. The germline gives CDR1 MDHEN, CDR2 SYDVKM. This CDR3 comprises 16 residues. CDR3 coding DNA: TGTGCCAGCAGATACCGAAGGACAGGGATCCTGGATACGCAGTATTTT. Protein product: CASRYRRTGILDTQYF.

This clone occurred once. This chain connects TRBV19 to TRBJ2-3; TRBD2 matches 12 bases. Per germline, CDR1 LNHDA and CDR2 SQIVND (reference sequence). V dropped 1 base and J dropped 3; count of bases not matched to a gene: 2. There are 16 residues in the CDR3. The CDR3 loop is CASSIGLAGVTDTQYF. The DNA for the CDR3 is TGTGCCAGTAGTATAGGACTAGCGGGAGTAACAGATACGCAGTATTTT.

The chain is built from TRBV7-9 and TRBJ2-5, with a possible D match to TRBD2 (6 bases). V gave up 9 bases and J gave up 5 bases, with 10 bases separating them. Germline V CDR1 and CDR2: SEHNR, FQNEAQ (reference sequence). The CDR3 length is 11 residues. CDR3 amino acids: CASGRGETQYF. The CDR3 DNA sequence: TGTGCCAGTGGACGGGGGGAGACCCAGTACTTC.

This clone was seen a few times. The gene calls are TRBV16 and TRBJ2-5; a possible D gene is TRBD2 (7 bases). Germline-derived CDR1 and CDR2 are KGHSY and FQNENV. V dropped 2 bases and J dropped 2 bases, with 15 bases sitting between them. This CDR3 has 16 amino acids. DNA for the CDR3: TGTGCCAGCAGCCAACAGGGAGGGGGGCGTCAAGAGACCCAGTACTTC. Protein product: CASSQQGGGRQETQYF.

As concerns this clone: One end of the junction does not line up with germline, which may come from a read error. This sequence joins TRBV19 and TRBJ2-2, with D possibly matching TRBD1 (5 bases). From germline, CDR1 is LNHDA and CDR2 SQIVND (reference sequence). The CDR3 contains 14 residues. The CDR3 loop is CASSIRGSTGELFF. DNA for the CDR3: TGTGCCAGCAGTATTAGGGGAAGCACCGGGGAGCTGTTTTTT.

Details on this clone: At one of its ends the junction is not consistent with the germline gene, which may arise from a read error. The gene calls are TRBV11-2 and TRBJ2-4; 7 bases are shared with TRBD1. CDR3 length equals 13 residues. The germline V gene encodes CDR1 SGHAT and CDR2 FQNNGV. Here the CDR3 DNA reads TGTGCCAGCAGCTTAGGAGGGGGCGTGGAACTTAACTTC. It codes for CASSLGGGVELNF.

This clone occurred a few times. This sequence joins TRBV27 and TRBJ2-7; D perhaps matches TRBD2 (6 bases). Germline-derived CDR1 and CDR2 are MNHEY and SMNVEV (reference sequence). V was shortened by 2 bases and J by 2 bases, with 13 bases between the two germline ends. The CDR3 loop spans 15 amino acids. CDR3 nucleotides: TGTGCCAGCAGTTTAGGGACTCCCTCGGCCTACGAGCAGTACTTC. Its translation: CASSLGTPSAYEQYF.

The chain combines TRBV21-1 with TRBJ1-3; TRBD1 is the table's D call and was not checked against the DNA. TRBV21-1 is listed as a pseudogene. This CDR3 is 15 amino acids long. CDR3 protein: CASSPPHNPPDTIYF. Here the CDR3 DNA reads TGTGCCAGCAGCCCCCCCCACAATCCCCCCGACACCATATATTTT.

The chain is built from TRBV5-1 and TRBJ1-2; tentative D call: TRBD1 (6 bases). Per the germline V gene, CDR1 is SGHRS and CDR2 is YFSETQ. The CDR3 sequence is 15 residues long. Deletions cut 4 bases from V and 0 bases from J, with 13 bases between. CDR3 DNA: TGCGCCAGCAGCCCCACCGGACAGCCTAACTATGGCTACACCTTC. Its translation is CASSPTGQPNYGYTF.

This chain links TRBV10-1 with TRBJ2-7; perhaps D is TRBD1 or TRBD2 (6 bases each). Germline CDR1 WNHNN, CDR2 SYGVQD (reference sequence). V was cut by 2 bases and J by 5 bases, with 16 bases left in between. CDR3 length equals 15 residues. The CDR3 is CASSEGWRGSDEQYF. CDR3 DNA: TGCGCCAGCAGTGAGGGATGGAGGGGGAGCGACGAGCAGTACTTC.

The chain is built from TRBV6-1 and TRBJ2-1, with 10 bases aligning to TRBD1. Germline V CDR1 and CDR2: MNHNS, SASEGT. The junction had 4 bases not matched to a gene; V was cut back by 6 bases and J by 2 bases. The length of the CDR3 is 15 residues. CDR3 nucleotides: TGTGCCAGCAGGGACAGGGGGGCCCCCTACAATGAGCAGTTCTTC. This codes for CASRDRGAPYNEQFF.

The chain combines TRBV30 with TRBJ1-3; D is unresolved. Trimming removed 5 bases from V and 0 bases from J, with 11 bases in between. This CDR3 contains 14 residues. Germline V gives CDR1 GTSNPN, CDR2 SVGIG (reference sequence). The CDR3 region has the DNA TGTGCCTGGGACGACGGAAGCTCTGGAAACACCATATATTTT. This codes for CAWDDGSSGNTIYF.

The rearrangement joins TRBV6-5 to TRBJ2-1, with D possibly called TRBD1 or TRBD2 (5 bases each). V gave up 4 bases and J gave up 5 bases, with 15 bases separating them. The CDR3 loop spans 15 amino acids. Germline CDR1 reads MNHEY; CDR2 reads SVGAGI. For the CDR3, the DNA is TGTGCCAGCAGTTCGCGTCAGGGACCTAACAATGAGCAGTTCTTC. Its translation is CASSSRQGPNNEQFF.

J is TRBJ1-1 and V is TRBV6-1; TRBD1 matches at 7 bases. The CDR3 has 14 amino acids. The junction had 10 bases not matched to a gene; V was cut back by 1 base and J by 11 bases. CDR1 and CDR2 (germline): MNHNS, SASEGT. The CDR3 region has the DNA TGTGCCAGCAGTGAAGGCCGGGACAGCCGGCGGGCTTTCTTT. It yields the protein CASSEGRDSRRAFF.

Here the CDR3 reads CASSPRENPNTGELFF. CDR3 nucleotides: TGTGCCAGCAGCCCCCGAGAGAACCCAAACACCGGGGAGCTGTTTTTT. This chain uses TRBV7-9 with TRBJ2-2; D call uncertain. CDR3 length equals 16 residues. Germline CDR1 SEHNR, CDR2 FQNEAQ (reference sequence). The V gene lost 5 bases and the J gene lost 2 bases, with 15 bases spanning the gap. Full variable domain (remainder filled in from reference TRBV7-9 and TRBJ2-2): DTGVSQNPRHKITKRGQNVTFRCDPISEHNRLYWYRQTLGQGPEFLTYFQNEAQLEKSRLLSDRFSAERPKGSFSTLEIQRTEQGDSAMYLCASSPRENPNTGELFFGEGSRLTVL.

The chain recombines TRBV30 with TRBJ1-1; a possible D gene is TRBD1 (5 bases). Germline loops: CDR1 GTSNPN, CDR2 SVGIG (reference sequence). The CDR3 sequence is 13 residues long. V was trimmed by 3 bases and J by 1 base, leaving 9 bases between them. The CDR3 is CAWRPGTNTEAFF. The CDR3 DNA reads TGTGCCTGGAGACCGGGGACGAACACTGAAGCTTTCTTT.

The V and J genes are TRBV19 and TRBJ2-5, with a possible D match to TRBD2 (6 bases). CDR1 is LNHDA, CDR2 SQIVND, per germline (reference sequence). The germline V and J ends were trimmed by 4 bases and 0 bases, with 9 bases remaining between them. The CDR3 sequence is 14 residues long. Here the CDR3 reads CASSKGLDQETQYF. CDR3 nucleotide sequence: TGTGCCAGTAGTAAGGGACTCGACCAAGAGACCCAGTACTTC.

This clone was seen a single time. The CDR3 DNA reads as TGTGCCTGGAGTGTGGGGGTGGATACGCAGTATTTT. Encoded protein: CAWSVGVDTQYF. This chain uses TRBV30 with TRBJ2-3; D assignment may be TRBD1 or TRBD2 (5 bases each). The germline V and J ends were trimmed by 0 bases and 6 bases, with 7 bases remaining between them. The germline V gene has CDR1 GTSNPN and CDR2 SVGIG (reference sequence). The CDR3 spans 12 residues.

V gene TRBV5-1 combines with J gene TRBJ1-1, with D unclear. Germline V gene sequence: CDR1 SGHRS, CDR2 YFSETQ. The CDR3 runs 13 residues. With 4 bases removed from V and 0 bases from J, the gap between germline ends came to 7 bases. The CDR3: CASSLTVNTEAFF. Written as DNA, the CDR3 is TGCGCCAGCAGCCTAACAGTGAACACTGAAGCTTTCTTT.

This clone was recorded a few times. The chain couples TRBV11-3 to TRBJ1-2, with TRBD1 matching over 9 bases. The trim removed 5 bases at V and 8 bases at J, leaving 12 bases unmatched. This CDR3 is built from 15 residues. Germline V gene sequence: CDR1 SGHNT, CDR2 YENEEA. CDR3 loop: CASSLGYGTGFGYTF. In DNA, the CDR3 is TGTGCCAGCAGCCTAGGCTACGGGACAGGGTTCGGCTACACCTTC.